The 30 T cell receptor beta chains in this list originate from one sample, sequenced in a study of identical twins. TCRdb re-analysed the 5' RACE reads in MiXCR, keeping a single row per CDR3 protein. The sample includes hundreds of thousands of distinct CDR3 sequences, 5.5% to 7.5% of them seen just once. Material: naive T cells sorted from blood. The receptors derive from a man younger than 30 in good health.

The CDR3 is CSVIWGTYEQYF. As DNA, the CDR3 is TGCAGCGTTATCTGGGGGACCTACGAGCAGTACTTC. The chain joins TRBV29-1 to TRBJ2-7; D tentatively fits TRBD1 or TRBD2 (5 bases each). The CDR3 length is 12 residues. Germline assignment: CDR1 SQVTM and CDR2 ANQGSEA. Trimming left V 5 bases short and J 2 bases short, with 10 bases between.

A remark on this clonotype: Because it lacks the conserved phenylalanine or tryptophan at the end, this CDR3 is likely a read error. The chain couples TRBV3-1 to TRBJ2-7, with TRBD1 matching 7 bases. Germline CDR1 is LGHDT and CDR2 is YNNKEL (reference sequence). This CDR3 comprises 13 residues. Losses at the gene ends were 4 bases for V and 4 bases for J; bases not matched to a gene: 4. The DNA of the CDR3 is TGTGCCAGCAGCCGGGACAGCAGTTACGAGCAGTACTGC. Amino acid sequence: CASSRDSSYEQYC.

This clonotype was counted only a few times. This chain connects TRBV15 to TRBJ2-6; D uncertain. V lost 1 base to trimming and J lost 4 bases, with 8 bases between them. Germline V CDR1 and CDR2: LNHNV, YYDKDF (reference sequence). The CDR3 loop spans 15 amino acids. The DNA for the CDR3 is TGTGCCACCAGCAGAGTGGGTTCCGGGGCCAACGTCCTGACTTTC. Translating it yields CATSRVGSGANVLTF.

This clonotype was counted ten times or more. The chain employs TRBV15 and TRBJ2-5; D is ambiguous. CDR3 size: 15 residues. The V end lost 0 bases, the J end lost 5 bases, and 13 bases lay between the germline ends. CDR1 and CDR2 (germline): LNHNV, YYDKDF (reference sequence). In DNA form, the CDR3 reads TGTGCCACCAGCAGAGAAGTGGGAAGGGTTGAGACCCAGTACTTC. It is translated as CATSREVGRVETQYF. Full variable domain (outside the CDR3, taken from reference TRBV15 and TRBJ2-5): DAMVIQNPRYQVTQFGKPVTLSCSQTLNHNVMYWYQQKSSQAPKLLFHYYDKDFNNEADTPDNFQSRRPNTSFCFLDIRSPGLGDTAMYLCATSREVGRVETQYFGPGTRLLVL.

This clonotype was detected ten times or more. One junction end does not reproduce the germline sequence, and a read error may be involved. The chain employs TRBV29-1 and TRBJ2-7; D gene ambiguous. Germline CDR1 is SQVTM and CDR2 is ANQGSEA. The CDR3 is made up of 11 amino acids. This CDR3 is CSVEESYEQYF. Here the CDR3 DNA reads TGCAGCGTGGAAGAGTCCTACGAGCAGTACTTC.

This clonotype was counted many times. The chain uses TRBV20-1 and TRBJ2-1; TRBD2 might be the D (5 bases). The ends were cut back, 3 bases at V and 4 bases at J, with 13 bases in the middle. CDR1 is DFQATT, CDR2 SNEGSKA, per germline (reference sequence). The CDR3 runs to 14 residues. This chain's CDR3 is CSASMSGIYNEQFF. In DNA form, the CDR3 reads TGCAGTGCTAGTATGTCGGGAATATACAATGAGCAGTTCTTC.

This clonotype has at least ten counts. The rearrangement joins TRBV7-9 to TRBJ2-1; no firm D call. CDR1 and CDR2 (germline): SEHNR, FQNEAQ (reference sequence). V shed 5 bases and J shed 4 bases, with 15 bases lying between them. The CDR3 is 15 amino acids. CDR3 sequence: CASSPEAPAYNEQFF. The CDR3 DNA sequence: TGTGCCAGCAGCCCTGAGGCGCCGGCATACAATGAGCAGTTCTTC.

This clonotype appeared many times. This chain uses TRBV6-1 with TRBJ2-1; D not resolved. The CDR3 has 13 residues. Per the germline V gene, CDR1 is MNHNS and CDR2 is SASEGT. The V gene lost 4 bases and the J gene lost 8 bases, with 12 bases spanning the gap. The CDR3 DNA follows: TGTGCCAGCAGTGTAGAAGGGCTGCATGAGCAGTTCTTC. Its translation: CASSVEGLHEQFF.

This clonotype was seen many times. The chain carries TRBV6-5 and TRBJ2-1; no clear D gene. Germline V gene data show CDR1 as MNHEY and CDR2 as SVGAGI. The CDR3 consists of 15 residues. The V end was cut by 0 bases, the J end by 7 bases, with 13 bases between. The CDR3 is CASSYSERGWNEQFF. CDR3 bases: TGTGCCAGCAGTTACTCTGAACGCGGTTGGAATGAGCAGTTCTTC.

This clonotype was seen a few times. The CDR3 sequence is CASHRLYNEQFF. Here the CDR3 DNA reads TGTGCCAGTCACCGCCTATACAATGAGCAGTTCTTC. The chain combines TRBV2 with TRBJ2-1; D remains unclear. The V and J ends lost 9 bases and 4 bases respectively, with 10 bases between them. This CDR3 is 12 amino acids long. Looked up from germline, CDR1 is SNHLY and CDR2 is FYNNEI.

In its sample, this clonotype was seen many times. The chain recombines TRBV12-3 or TRBV12-4 with TRBJ1-4; D not resolved. V gave up 3 bases and J gave up 7 bases, with 12 bases separating them. The CDR3 consists of 14 residues. This chain's CDR3 is CASSFIGRVEKLFF. The CDR3 DNA sequence: TGTGCCAGCAGTTTTATCGGTAGGGTTGAAAAACTGTTTTTT.

This clonotype was observed many times. The chain recombines TRBV5-4 with TRBJ2-3; 11 nucleotides match TRBD2. The CDR3 spans 16 residues. With 0 bases clipped from V and 2 bases from J, the junction kept 2 bases outside the gene matches. From germline, CDR1 is SGHNT and CDR2 YYREEE (reference sequence). CDR3 protein: CASSLGGLAATDTQYF. In nucleotides, the CDR3 is TGTGCCAGCAGCTTGGGGGGACTAGCGGCCACAGATACGCAGTATTTT. The variable domain in full, completed from reference TRBV5-4 and TRBJ2-3, reads ETGVTQSPTHLIKTRGQQVTLRCSSQSGHNTVSWYQQALGQGPQFIFQYYREEENGRGNFPPRFSGLQFPNYSSELNVNALELDDSALYLCASSLGGLAATDTQYFGPGTRLTVL.

Only a few counts were recorded for this clonotype. The chain joins TRBV23-1 to TRBJ2-7; D remains ambiguous. TRBV23-1 is treated as an ORF (open reading frame) with a function not yet certain. Trimming took 0 bases from V and 7 from J, leaving 7 bases between them. This CDR3 is 12 amino acids long. This chain's CDR3 is CASSQSFREQYF. In nucleotides, the CDR3 is TGCGCCAGCAGTCAATCGTTCCGGGAGCAGTACTTC.

This clonotype was recorded a few times. The CDR3 sequence is CATSRFGTQETQYF. The CDR3 nucleotides are TGTGCCACCAGCAGATTCGGGACTCAAGAGACCCAGTACTTC. The genes are TRBV15 and TRBJ2-5; TRBD2 might be the D (6 bases). The ends were cut back, 2 bases at V and 2 bases at J, with 9 bases in the middle. CDR3 size: 14 residues. CDR1 LNHNV and CDR2 YYDKDF come from the germline V gene (reference sequence).

This clonotype was picked up many times. This rearrangement joins TRBV5-1 to TRBJ2-2, with 11 bases lining up with TRBD2. V lost 7 bases and J lost 4; bases outside the gene matches: 9. Germline-derived CDR1 and CDR2 are SGHRS and YFSETQ. The CDR3 totals 16 residues. DNA for the CDR3: TGCGCCAGCGCCTCGTTTAGCGGGAGGGCCACCGGGGAGCTGTTTTTT. It is translated as CASASFSGRATGELFF.

This clonotype was seen at least ten times. The J gene is TRBJ2-1, the V gene TRBV5-1, with D perhaps matching TRBD1 (5 bases). Trimming cost V 1 base and J 6 bases, with 14 bases left between them. This CDR3 has 15 residues. The germline V gene has CDR1 SGHRS and CDR2 YFSETQ. CDR3 nucleotide sequence: TGCGCCAGCAGCTTGTTTACATCCGACAGCAATGAGCAGTTCTTC. Its protein is CASSLFTSDSNEQFF.

There are a few counts of this clonotype. V usage is TRBV11-2 and J usage is TRBJ1-6, with no clear D. The CDR3 sequence is 14 residues long. Trimming left V 2 bases short and J 6 bases short, with 8 bases between. The V gene's germline CDR1 is SGHAT and CDR2 FQNNGV. The CDR3 sequence is CASSLKGFNSPLHF. Written as DNA, the CDR3 is TGTGCCAGCAGCTTAAAGGGATTTAATTCACCCCTCCACTTT.

The chain recombines TRBV3-1 with TRBJ2-5; the match to TRBD2 covers 8 bases. V lost 4 bases and J lost 5; bases outside the gene matches: 21. This CDR3 comprises 19 residues. Germline lookup yields CDR1 LGHDT and CDR2 YNNKEL (reference sequence). This CDR3 is CASSPTSRGRLAGGETQYF. For the CDR3, the DNA is TGTGCCAGCAGCCCCACTTCGCGCGGGAGGTTGGCCGGTGGCGAGACCCAGTACTTC.

This clonotype was detected a few times. This chain links TRBV3-1 with TRBJ2-6, with D perhaps being TRBD1 or TRBD2 (6 bases each). In germline, CDR1 is LGHDT, CDR2 YNNKEL (reference sequence). V was pared by 1 base and J by 4 bases, with 11 bases between. This CDR3 contains 16 residues. CDR3 coding DNA: TGTGCCAGCAGCCAAGTATCGGGGGCCGGGGCCAACGTCCTGACTTTC. It specifies CASSQVSGAGANVLTF. Using reference TRBV3-1 and TRBJ2-6 for the parts outside the CDR3, the full variable domain is DTAVSQTPKYLVTQMGNDKSIKCEQNLGHDTMYWYKQDSKKFLKIMFSYNNKELIINETVPNRFSPKSPDKAHLNLHINSLELGDSAVYFCASSQVSGAGANVLTFGAGSRLTVL.

There are many counts of this clonotype. The chain employs TRBV29-1 and TRBJ1-1, with D possibly TRBD1 on 6 matching bases. CDR1 is SQVTM, CDR2 ANQGSEA, per germline. CDR3 size: 14 residues. V shed 3 bases and J shed 1 base, with 12 bases lying between them. The CDR3 bases are TGCAGCGTTGAGTGGTCAGGGGAGAACACTGAAGCTTTCTTT. Its translation: CSVEWSGENTEAFF. Filled out from reference TRBV29-1 and TRBJ1-1, the complete variable domain reads SAVISQKPSRDICQRGTSLTIQCQVDSQVTMMFWYRQQPGQSLTLIATANQGSEATYESGFVIDKFPISRPNLTFSTLTVSNMSPEDSSIYLCSVEWSGENTEAFFGQGTRLTVV.

This clonotype showed up just a few times. The V gene is TRBV29-1, the J gene TRBJ1-1; no definite D call. Germline V CDR1 and CDR2: SQVTM, ANQGSEA. V lost 6 bases and J lost 3, with 14 bases in between. The CDR3 runs 13 residues. The CDR3 coding sequence is TGCAGCGTCTGGACTTCAGGATACACTGAAGCTTTCTTT. Translation gives CSVWTSGYTEAFF. Full variable domain (missing parts from reference TRBV29-1 and TRBJ1-1): SAVISQKPSRDICQRGTSLTIQCQVDSQVTMMFWYRQQPGQSLTLIATANQGSEATYESGFVIDKFPISRPNLTFSTLTVSNMSPEDSSIYLCSVWTSGYTEAFFGQGTRLTVV.

This clonotype was picked up many times. J is TRBJ1-3 and V is TRBV18; no clear D gene. This CDR3 spans 15 amino acids. Germline CDR1 KGHSH, CDR2 LQKENI. Deletions cut 3 bases from V and 0 bases from J, with 9 bases between. DNA for the CDR3: TGTGCCAGCTCACCTAGTGCCCTCTCTGGAAACACCATATATTTT. Protein sequence: CASSPSALSGNTIYF.

This clonotype was seen a few times. The V and J genes are TRBV15 and TRBJ1-2, with unresolved D. Trimming removed 4 bases from V and 7 bases from J, with 13 bases in between. The CDR3 has 13 residues. The germline V gene has CDR1 LNHNV and CDR2 YYDKDF (reference sequence). The CDR3 nucleotides are TGTGCCACCAGCAAAGGGTTCTCGCGTGGCTACACCTTC. This encodes CATSKGFSRGYTF.

There are many counts of this clonotype. V and J are TRBV7-2 and TRBJ2-3; D gene unclear. This CDR3 comprises 10 residues. Germline lookup yields CDR1 SGHTA and CDR2 FQGNSA. V lost 6 bases to trimming and J lost 7 bases, with 5 bases between them. This CDR3 is CASSLNTQYF. CDR3 bases: TGTGCCAGCAGTTTAAATACGCAGTATTTT.

At least ten counts were recorded for this clonotype. The J gene is TRBJ2-6, the V gene TRBV5-6; no reliable D call. V lost 2 bases and J 0 bases, leaving 6 bases between the germline ends. The CDR3 has 15 amino acids. The germline V gene has CDR1 SGHDT and CDR2 YYEEEE. CDR3 coding DNA: TGTGCCAGCAGCTTCAGAAGCTCTGGGGCCAACGTCCTGACTTTC. Encoded protein: CASSFRSSGANVLTF.

This clonotype was detected ten times or more. J is TRBJ2-1 and V is TRBV7-9, with a weak D call TRBD1 (5 bases). Germline V gene data show CDR1 as SEHNR and CDR2 as FQNEAQ (reference sequence). V gave up 4 bases and J gave up 4 bases, with 8 bases separating them. CDR3 size: 13 residues. The CDR3 DNA follows: TGTGCCAGCAGCTCGGACACGTACAATGAGCAGTTCTTC. Translating gives CASSSDTYNEQFF.

The chain is built from TRBV20-1 and TRBJ1-3, with no clear D. The V end was cut by 5 bases, the J end by 0 bases, with 8 bases between. The germline CDR1 and CDR2 sequences are DFQATT and SNEGSKA (reference sequence). This CDR3 comprises 13 residues. CDR3 amino acids: CSALQLSGNTIYF. The CDR3, as DNA: TGCAGTGCTTTACAACTCTCTGGAAACACCATATATTTT.

This clonotype was detected many times. This rearrangement joins TRBV3-1 to TRBJ2-1; TRBD2 is a possible D gene (5 bases). Deletions cut 3 bases from V and 3 bases from J, with 12 bases between. Germline loops: CDR1 LGHDT, CDR2 YNNKEL (reference sequence). The CDR3 extends over 15 amino acids. The CDR3 reads CASSQEVALYNEQFF. In DNA form, the CDR3 reads TGTGCCAGCAGCCAGGAAGTAGCGCTCTACAATGAGCAGTTCTTC.

V gene TRBV2 combines with J gene TRBJ2-7; TRBD2 aligns across 7 bases. J was trimmed by 4 bases and V by 4 bases; bases with no gene match: 4. Germline CDR1 is SNHLY and CDR2 is FYNNEI. The CDR3 has 13 residues. This CDR3 is CASSVQRDYEQYF. CDR3 DNA: TGTGCCAGCAGTGTACAGCGGGATTACGAGCAGTACTTC.

The chain joins TRBV29-1 to TRBJ2-2; D gene ambiguous. Germline V gene data show CDR1 as SQVTM and CDR2 as ANQGSEA. Trimming pared 4 bases from V and 2 bases from J, leaving 17 bases between. The length of the CDR3 is 16 residues. In nucleotides, the CDR3 is TGCAGCGTTGCTCCTAGGCTGTCGGCAAACACCGGGGAGCTGTTTTTT. Translation: CSVAPRLSANTGELFF.